The 25 T cell receptor beta chains in this list originate from one sample, sequenced in a study of T cells in women clearing cervical HPV infection. Produced via immunoSEQ multiplex PCR; TCRdb's table is partial and in-frame only. The sample spans 30,000 to 35,000 clones; the ten largest clones claim around 18%. The sequencing sample was made of blood buffy coat. These receptor sequences come from a woman aged 18 to 75 with a cervical HPV16 infection that either progressed to CIN3+ or cleared (not recorded which).

On this clone: Coverage ceases 3 residues before the CDR3 finishes, and the germline J gene fills in the end. The V gene is TRBV10-3, the J gene TRBJ2-7, with TRBD1 matching over 7 bases. V was clipped by 9 bases and J by 5 bases; unmatched bases: 10. There are 13 residues in the CDR3. Germline values: CDR1 ENHRY, CDR2 SYGVKD. The sequenced part of the CDR3 DNA is TGTGCCATAGCTTTTGGACAGGCCGACGAG. Amino acid sequence: CAIAFGQADE. The entire CDR3 protein is CAIAFGQADEQYF.

Concerning this clone itself: The read ends 3 residues before the CDR3 terminus; that terminus is restored from the germline J gene. The chain couples TRBV20-1 to TRBJ2-1; TRBD2 aligns across 11 bases. The CDR3 runs 14 residues. In germline, CDR1 is DFQATT, CDR2 SNEGSKA (reference sequence). V lost 5 bases to trimming and J lost 8 bases; unmatched junction nucleotides: 8. The part of the CDR3 DNA that was read is TGCAGTGCTGATCCTAGCGGGAGGACCTATGAG. This gives the protein CSADPSGRTYE. The whole CDR3 is CSADPSGRTYEQFF.

As for this clone: The sequence runs out 3 residues before the end of the CDR3; the remainder is reconstructed from the germline J gene. The rearrangement links TRBV19 to TRBJ2-5; D not certain. The V end was cut by 6 bases, the J end by 2 bases, with 13 bases between. The CDR3 covers 14 residues. Per germline, CDR1 LNHDA and CDR2 SQIVND (reference sequence). The sequenced part of the CDR3 DNA is TGTGCCAGTAGCTCCAGTTTTAAGCAAGAGACC. Encoded protein: CASSSSFKQET. From start to end, the CDR3 is CASSSSFKQETQYF.

Points on this clone: The sequenced fragment ends 3 residues before the CDR3 boundary, so the rest is inferred from the germline J gene. This rearrangement joins TRBV5-8 to TRBJ2-3, with 8 bases fitting TRBD1. The germline gives CDR1 SGHTS, CDR2 YDEGEE. This CDR3 has 14 amino acids. With V trimmed by 7 bases and J by 6 bases, 10 bases remained unmatched. The CDR3 sequence is CASHLRQGADTQYF. The DNA read from the CDR3 is TGTGCCAGCCATCTCCGGCAGGGGGCTGATACG.

This clone is deemed medium-sized by its frequency. The read terminates 3 residues ahead of where the CDR3 ends, so the germline J gene completes it. This sequence joins TRBV14 and TRBJ2-4; TRBD1 matches 8 bases. This CDR3 contains 16 residues. Germline-derived CDR1 and CDR2 are SGHDN and FVKESK. Partial CDR3 DNA: TGTGCCAGCAGCCACGTAACAGGGGGAGACCTTTCTGGT. It translates to CASSHVTGGDLSG. The whole CDR3 sequence reads CASSHVTGGDLSGQYF. The complete variable domain, with remaining parts taken from reference TRBV14 and TRBJ2-4, reads EAGVTQFPSHSVIEKGQTVTLRCDPISGHDNLYWYRRVMGKEIKFLLHFVKESKQDESGMPNNRFLAERTGGTYSTLKVQPAELEDSGVYFCASSHVTGGDLSGQYFGAGTRLSVL.

Details on this clone: The sequence runs out 3 residues before the end of the CDR3; the remainder is reconstructed from the germline J gene. The V and J genes are TRBV7-8 and TRBJ2-3; TRBD2 matches at 10 bases. With V trimmed by 3 bases and J by 2 bases, 2 bases remained unmatched. CDR1 and CDR2 (germline): SGHVS, FQNEAQ. This CDR3 region has 15 residues. The CDR3 loop reads CASSFSGGITDTQYF. The covered CDR3 bases are TGTGCCAGCAGCTTTAGCGGGGGGATCACAGATACG. Full variable domain (outside the CDR3, taken from reference TRBV7-8 and TRBJ2-3): GAGVSQSPRYKVAKRGQDVALRCDPISGHVSLFWYQQALGQGPEFLTYFQNEAQLDKSGLPSDRFFAERPEGSVSTLKIQRTQQEDSAVYLCASSFSGGITDTQYFGPGTRLTVL.

Comment on this clone: The DNA ends 3 residues before the CDR3 does, and the rest of the CDR3 is filled in from the germline J gene. V and J are TRBV7-8 and TRBJ1-4; D is possibly TRBD1 (6 bases). The germline CDR1 and CDR2 sequences are SGHVS and FQNEAQ. The CDR3 spans 14 residues. V was clipped by 5 bases and J by 8 bases, with 15 bases between them. CDR3 amino acids: CASSHPGQYEKLFF. CDR3 DNA (partial): TGTGCCAGCAGCCACCCCGGACAGTACGAAAAA.

In the case of this clone: The read finishes 3 residues shy of the CDR3 end, and the germline J gene is used to complete it. The chain employs TRBV18 and TRBJ2-5; weak D call: TRBD2 (6 bases). The length of the CDR3 is 16 residues. Looked up from germline, CDR1 is KGHSH and CDR2 is LQKENI. The DNA read from the CDR3 is TGTGCCAGCTCACGGGTCCCGATAGCGGACACAGATACC. This gives the protein CASSRVPIADTDT. The whole CDR3 region reads CASSRVPIADTDTQYF.

As for this clone: The CDR3 end falls 3 residues outside the read, so it is completed with the germline J gene. The chain combines TRBV5-1 with TRBJ1-2, with D hard to call. This CDR3 is built from 15 residues. Germline V gene data show CDR1 as SGHRS and CDR2 as YFSETQ. Trimming stripped 6 bases from V and 4 bases from J, with 19 bases between. The CDR3 loop is CASTSGAAITYGYTF. CDR3 DNA (partial): TGCGCCAGCACCTCTGGAGCGGCAATCACCTATGGC.

On this clone: The read ends 3 residues before the CDR3 terminus; that terminus is restored from the germline J gene. The gene calls are TRBV20-1 and TRBJ2-7; 8 bases are a match to TRBD2. Germline lookup yields CDR1 DFQATT and CDR2 SNEGSKA (reference sequence). The CDR3 totals 13 residues. Losses at the gene ends were 4 bases for V and 1 base for J; bases not matched to a gene: 3. The part of the CDR3 DNA that was read is TGCAGTGCTATGACTAGCGCATCCTACGAG. Its translation is CSAMTSASYE. The full CDR3 sequence reads CSAMTSASYEQYF.

Turning to this clone: The CDR3 goes on 3 residues after the read ends, and that part is filled in from the germline J gene. V and J are TRBV7-9 and TRBJ1-2; D remains ambiguous. This CDR3 region has 14 residues. The V gene's germline CDR1 is SEHNR and CDR2 FQNEAQ (reference sequence). The CDR3 spells CASSSGLAANDYTF. Incomplete CDR3 DNA: TGTGCCAGCAGCTCCGGACTAGCGGCGAATGAC.

About this clone: The read ends 3 residues before the CDR3 terminus; that terminus is restored from the germline J gene. This chain connects TRBV5-1 to TRBJ2-5; 7 bases are shared with TRBD1. The CDR3 consists of 14 residues. CDR1 and CDR2 (germline): SGHRS, YFSETQ. With V trimmed by 2 bases and J by 2 bases, 3 bases remained unmatched. The sequenced part of the CDR3 DNA is TGCGCCAGCAGCTTACCGGGACAGCAAGAGACC. Translated: CASSLPGQQET. From start to end, the CDR3 is CASSLPGQQETQYF. Full variable domain (rest looked up from reference TRBV5-1 and TRBJ2-5): KAGVTQTPRYLIKTRGQQVTLSCSPISGHRSVSWYQQTPGQGLQFLFEYFSETQRNKGNFPGRFSGRQFSNSRSEMNVSTLELGDSALYLCASSLPGQQETQYFGPGTRLLVL.

A word on this clone: Coverage ceases 3 residues before the CDR3 finishes, and the germline J gene fills in the end. The chain joins TRBV30 to TRBJ2-3; TRBD1 aligns across 7 bases. Per the germline V gene, CDR1 is GTSNPN and CDR2 is SVGIG (reference sequence). CDR3 length: 14 residues. The CDR3 bases that were read are TGTGCCTGGACTACCAACAGGGGTTTGGAGACG. Its protein product is CAWTTNRGLET. The full-length CDR3 reads as CAWTTNRGLETQYF.

As concerns this clone: The read ends 3 residues before the CDR3 terminus; that terminus is restored from the germline J gene. The chain carries TRBV2 and TRBJ1-5, with D possibly being TRBD1 (6 bases). The CDR3 extends over 13 amino acids. Per germline, CDR1 SNHLY and CDR2 FYNNEI. V was clipped by 11 bases and J by 3 bases, with 14 bases between them. Partial CDR3 DNA: TGTGCCGGGGGAGGACAGATCAATCAGCCC. Translated: CAGGGQINQP. The entire CDR3 protein reads CAGGGQINQPQHF.

In the case of this clone: The read stops 3 residues short of the end of the CDR3; the missing end is completed from the germline J gene. The rearrangement uses TRBV30 and TRBJ1-1; a weak D match, TRBD1 (6 bases). The germline V and J ends were trimmed by 3 bases and 4 bases, with 9 bases remaining between them. Germline assignment: CDR1 GTSNPN and CDR2 SVGIG (reference sequence). The CDR3 spans 12 residues. The CDR3 protein is CAWRLGATEAFF. CDR3 DNA (partial): TGTGCCTGGAGGTTGGGGGCCACTGAA.

With regard to this clone: The DNA ends 3 residues before the CDR3 does, and the rest of the CDR3 is filled in from the germline J gene. The chain carries TRBV5-6 and TRBJ1-1; the D gene is possibly TRBD1 (5 bases). CDR1 is SGHDT, CDR2 YYEEEE, per germline. This CDR3 is built from 14 residues. The V and J ends lost 0 bases and 5 bases respectively, with 11 bases between them. Incomplete CDR3 DNA: TGTGCCAGCAGCTTGGCGGGGGAAAGGACTGAA. It encodes CASSLAGERTE. From start to end, the CDR3 is CASSLAGERTEAFF.

Regarding this clone: Sequencing ends 3 residues short of the CDR3 end; the germline J gene provides the rest. The rearrangement joins TRBV20-1 to TRBJ2-3; tentatively, D is TRBD1 (5 bases). Per the germline V gene, CDR1 is DFQATT and CDR2 is SNEGSKA (reference sequence). This CDR3 has 15 amino acids. Trimming took 1 base from V and 2 from J, leaving 13 bases between them. CDR3 in amino acids: CSARAWGKDTDTQYF. Partial CDR3 DNA: TGCAGTGCTAGAGCGTGGGGCAAAGACACAGATACG.

Comment on this clone: The CDR3 is cut off 3 residues early in the read; its end comes from the germline J gene. V is TRBV4-2 and J is TRBJ1-2, with D tentatively TRBD1 (5 bases). With 0 bases removed from V and 1 base from J, the gap between germline ends came to 9 bases. The CDR3 consists of 15 residues. Germline-derived CDR1 and CDR2 are LGHNA and YNFKEQ. The CDR3 DNA, read in part, is TGTGCCAGCAGCCAAGAGGGGCAGGGTAACTATGGC. It is translated as CASSQEGQGNYG. The full-length CDR3 reads as CASSQEGQGNYGYTF.

The CDR3 region is CASNWTSGTYNEQFF. The CDR3 DNA, read in part, is TGTGCCAGCAACTGGACTAGCGGTACCTACAATGAG. The rearrangement uses TRBV7-3 and TRBJ2-1, with TRBD2 matching over 10 bases. Coverage ceases 3 residues before the CDR3 finishes, and the germline J gene fills in the end. This CDR3 is built from 15 residues. The germline gives CDR1 SGHTA, CDR2 FQGTGA. J gave up 2 bases and V 7 bases, and 5 bases lay outside the gene matches. The entire variable domain, with the rest obtained from reference TRBV7-3 and TRBJ2-1, is as follows: GAGVSQTPSNKVTEKGKYVELRCDPISGHTALYWYRQSLGQGPEFLIYFQGTGAADDSGLPNDRFFAVRPEGSVSTLKIQRTERGDSAVYLCASNWTSGTYNEQFFGPGTRLTVL.

In regard to this clone: The missing CDR3 end, 3 residues past where the read stops, is filled in from the germline J gene. J is TRBJ2-5 and V is TRBV4-2, with 9 bases lining up with TRBD2. This CDR3 contains 16 residues. CDR1 and CDR2 (germline): LGHNA, YNFKEQ. J lost 5 bases, V lost 1 base, and 8 bases had no gene match. CDR3 amino acids: CASSQGGNSGSETQYF. Incomplete CDR3 DNA: TGTGCCAGCAGCCAAGGTGGAAATAGCGGGAGCGAGACC.

Details on this clone: The junction shows a germline mismatch at one end, possibly a read error. The read falls 3 residues short of the CDR3 end, and the missing part is taken from the germline J gene. This sample also contains other DNA sequences that code for the same CDR3. V gene TRBV5-1 combines with J gene TRBJ1-3; possibly TRBD1 for D (6 bases). CDR1 is SGHRS, CDR2 YFSETQ, per germline. CDR3 size: 16 residues. The part of the CDR3 DNA that was read is TGCGCCAGCAGCTTGGGGACAGTGGGGCCTGGAAACACA. This codes for CASSLGTVGPGNT. The full CDR3 reads CASSLGTVGPGNTIYF. The complete variable domain, with remaining parts taken from reference TRBV5-1 and TRBJ1-3, reads KAGVTQTPRYLIKTRGQQVTLSCSPISGHRSVSWYQQTPGQGLQFLFEYFSETQRNKGNFPGRFSGRQFSNSRSEMNVSTLELGDSALYLCASSLGTVGPGNTIYFGEGSWLTVV.

About this clone itself: The read terminates 3 residues ahead of where the CDR3 ends, so the germline J gene completes it. The chain employs TRBV19 and TRBJ2-2, with TRBD2 identical over 8 bases. The CDR3 contains 16 residues. Germline CDR1 and CDR2: LNHDA and SQIVND (reference sequence). The CDR3 is CASSPGGAGIYRKLFF. CDR3 DNA (partial): TGTGCCAGTAGTCCGGGGGGGGCAGGGATTTATCGAAAG.

On this clone itself: The read terminates 3 residues ahead of where the CDR3 ends, so the germline J gene completes it. The V gene is TRBV18, the J gene TRBJ1-1; TRBD1 matches 8 bases. J gave up 0 bases and V 8 bases, and 8 bases lay outside the gene matches. CDR3 length: 15 residues. Germline V CDR1 and CDR2: KGHSH, LQKENI. The CDR3 is CASTGQGQMNTEAFF. The CDR3 DNA, read in part, is TGTGCCAGCACAGGACAGGGTCAAATGAACACTGAA.

Of note for this clone: Its ends do not fully match the called genes, so a read error is possible. Read coverage stops 3 residues before the CDR3 terminus; the germline J gene supplies the remainder. Other DNA variants within this sample encode the same CDR3. The chain carries TRBV19 and TRBJ1-3, with 7 bases matching TRBD1. This CDR3 has 13 residues. Germline V gene sequence: CDR1 LNHDA, CDR2 SQIVND (reference sequence). CDR3 bases read: TGTGCCTTATCGACAGGGCCTGGAAACACG. Amino acids: CALSTGPGNT. The complete CDR3 protein is CALSTGPGNTIYF. The full variable domain, in which reference TRBV19 and TRBJ1-3 provide the parts outside the CDR3, is DGGITQSPKYLFRKEGQNVTLSCEQNLNHDAMYWYRQDPGQGLRLIYYSQIVNDFQKGDIAEGYSVSREKKESFPLTVTSAQKNPTAFYLCALSTGPGNTIYFGEGSWLTVV.

A word on this clone: The read ends 3 residues early relative to the CDR3; the germline J gene fills the gap. This chain uses TRBV5-1 with TRBJ2-2, with 7 positions matching TRBD1. Losses at the gene ends were 4 bases for V and 0 bases for J; bases not matched to a gene: 6. This CDR3 has 16 amino acids. Germline CDR1 is SGHRS and CDR2 is YFSETQ. CDR3 bases read: TGCGCCAGCAGCCAAGCTGGACAGGCGAACACCGGGGAG. Translated: CASSQAGQANTGE. The CDR3 in its entirety is CASSQAGQANTGELFF.